What follows describes a single T cell receptor beta chain. Its antigen remains unknown. The junction departs from germline at one end; a sequencing error may be responsible. This specimen belongs to a study of glioma-infiltrating T cells. The iRepertoire nested amplicon-rescue multiplex PCR amplified TCR alpha and beta CDR3s from RNA. One-step reverse transcription and amplification started from approximately 100-400 ng of tissue mRNA or PBMC total RNA. A single record per CDR3 protein comes from TCRdb applying MiXCR to the multiplex PCR reads. The table records about 380,000 distinct CDR3 sequences, 41% of them present only once. Findings and caveats of the study: A blood CDR3 motif signature was depleted in highly divergent patients. Above-expected tissue-blood divergence occurred in all gliomas, most in low-grade ones.

CDR3 length: 12 residues. Germline V CDR1 and CDR2: MNHEY, SVGEGT. The sample taken for sequencing was glioma tissue, nonneoplastic brain tissue, or PBMCs (not recorded which). The sequence derives from a human donor with low-grade glioma or glioblastoma, undergoing nonglioma brain surgery, or in good health (not recorded which). The chain recombines TRBV6-2 or TRBV6-3 with TRBJ1-2; tentative D call: TRBD1 (6 bases). CDR3 sequence reads: CASSGTPYGHTF. The CDR3 DNA sequence: TGTGCCAGCAGCGGGACACCCTATGGCCACACCTTC.